The 21 T cell receptor beta chains given below trace back to one sample, sequenced in a study of blood T cell repertoires in COVID-19. This table comes from immunoSEQ multiplex PCR, and its TCRdb copy is limited to in-frame clones, with some not included. In the table there are about 150,000 clones, around 87% of which are singletons. The sample consisted of peripheral blood. The receptors were gathered from a man older than 75 with acute or convalescent COVID-19.

V is TRBV2 and J is TRBJ2-2; a weak D match, TRBD1 (6 bases). This CDR3 contains 16 residues. CDR1 is SNHLY, CDR2 FYNNEI, per germline. Trimming took off 7 bases at V and 1 base at J, with 16 bases between the two ends. The CDR3 region has the DNA TGTGCCAGCATGTCCCACCAGGGGATGAACACCGGGGAGCTGTTTTTT. This translates into CASMSHQGMNTGELFF.

The V call is TRBV6-5, the J call TRBJ2-4, with D possibly matching TRBD2 (5 bases). Germline CDR1 reads MNHEY; CDR2 reads SVGAGI. The CDR3 runs 13 residues. V gave up 5 bases and J gave up 9 bases, with 14 bases separating them. In DNA, the CDR3 is TGTGCCAGCAGTCCCCGAGGGCGAAGCATTCAGTACTTC. It is translated as CASSPRGRSIQYF.

This chain uses TRBV12-3 or TRBV12-4 with TRBJ1-1; tentative D call: TRBD1 (6 bases). Trimming cost V 5 bases and J 11 bases, with 15 bases left between them. The CDR3 runs 12 residues. CDR3 sequence (DNA): TGTGCCAGCAGTCCAATGACAGGTCCGGCTTTCTTT. It yields the protein CASSPMTGPAFF.

The chain links TRBV9 to TRBJ2-7, with D possibly being TRBD2 (6 bases). The CDR3 extends over 11 amino acids. The germline V and J ends were trimmed by 7 bases and 3 bases, with 8 bases remaining between them. CDR1 and CDR2 from the germline V gene are SGDLS and YYNGEE. CDR3 DNA: TGTGCCAGCGGGCGGGACTACGAGCAGTACTTC. It specifies CASGRDYEQYF.

This sequence joins TRBV6-5 and TRBJ2-7, with a possible D match to TRBD1 (5 bases). The germline V gene has CDR1 MNHEY and CDR2 SVGAGI. V lost 9 bases, J lost 2 bases, and 20 bases lay in between. The CDR3 is 15 residues long. This CDR3 is CASKRSSTDPYEQYF. CDR3 nucleotides: TGTGCCAGTAAGAGATCCTCGACAGATCCCTACGAGCAGTACTTC.

V usage is TRBV25-1 and J usage is TRBJ1-3; the D gene is possibly TRBD1 (6 bases). CDR1 and CDR2 (germline): MGHDK, SYGVNS. The CDR3 contains 15 residues. The germline V and J ends were trimmed by 5 bases and 4 bases, with 15 bases remaining between them. The CDR3 nucleotides read TGTGCCAGCAGTCCAAGCACAGGGTTCGGAAACACCATATATTTT. Translating gives CASSPSTGFGNTIYF. Full variable domain (remainder filled in from reference TRBV25-1 and TRBJ1-3): EADIYQTPRYLVIGTGKKITLECSQTMGHDKMYWYQQDPGMELHLIHYSYGVNSTEKGDLSSESTVSRIRTEHFPLTLESARPSHTSQYLCASSPSTGFGNTIYFGEGSWLTVV.

This chain uses TRBV6-5 with TRBJ2-1; TRBD2 matches 10 bases. Germline V gene data show CDR1 as MNHEY and CDR2 as SVGAGI. V was pared by 4 bases and J by 4 bases, with 4 bases of the junction left unmatched. The CDR3 covers 15 residues. For the CDR3, the DNA is TGTGCCAGCAGTTCCGAGCGGGGGGGTTACAATGAGCAGTTCTTC. Translated: CASSSERGGYNEQFF.

This clone was seen only a few times. The rearrangement uses TRBV3-1 (or the pseudogene TRBV3-2) and TRBJ2-5, with a weak D call TRBD2 (5 bases). Germline values: CDR1 LGHDT, CDR2 YNNKEL (reference sequence). V shed 2 bases and J shed 9 bases, with 10 bases lying between them. The CDR3 is made up of 12 amino acids. The CDR3: CASSQPRAAQYF. The CDR3 DNA follows: TGTGCCAGCAGCCAACCCCGAGCGGCCCAGTACTTC.

V gene TRBV18 combines with J gene TRBJ1-1; D gene uncertain. Per the germline V gene, CDR1 is KGHSH and CDR2 is LQKENI. CDR3 size: 11 residues. V was clipped by 6 bases and J by 5 bases, with 7 bases between them. CDR3 nucleotides: TGTGCCAGCTCGGAGCGAACTGAAGCTTTCTTT. Protein product: CASSERTEAFF.

This chain joins TRBV4-1 and TRBJ2-7; D may be TRBD2 (5 bases). The CDR3 extends over 15 amino acids. Deletions cut 0 bases from V and 3 bases from J, with 12 bases between. CDR1 MGHRA and CDR2 YSYEKL come from the germline V gene. CDR3 residues: CASSQDQRASYEQYF. CDR3 in DNA: TGCGCCAGCAGCCAAGATCAGAGGGCCAGCTACGAGCAGTACTTC.

CDR3: CASSFSSSYNSPLHF. The CDR3 nucleotides read TGTGCCAGCAGTTTTTCGAGCTCCTATAATTCACCCCTCCACTTT. The gene calls are TRBV27 and TRBJ1-6; D is ambiguous. This CDR3 has 15 amino acids. The germline CDR1 and CDR2 sequences are MNHEY and SMNVEV (reference sequence). Trimming took 3 bases from V and 0 from J, leaving 6 bases between them.

The rearrangement links TRBV5-1 to TRBJ1-3, with D maybe TRBD1 (5 bases). The germline V gene encodes CDR1 SGHRS and CDR2 YFSETQ. CDR3 length: 15 residues. V was clipped by 4 bases and J by 4 bases, with 15 bases between them. The CDR3: CASSPDGGKGNTIYF. CDR3 bases: TGCGCCAGCAGCCCGGACGGGGGTAAAGGAAACACCATATATTTT.

The chain combines TRBV7-9 with TRBJ2-5; 9 bases fit TRBD2. The DNA matches TRBJ2-7 better at its end, which makes the J call doubtful. Germline V CDR1 and CDR2: SEHNR, FQNEAQ (reference sequence). This CDR3 is built from 14 residues. The DNA for the CDR3 is TGTGCCAGCAGCTTATCTACTAGCGGGTACGAGCAGTACTTC. The encoded protein is CASSLSTSGYEQYF.

The J gene is TRBJ2-1, the V gene TRBV2; perhaps TRBD1 as D (5 bases). Germline V lookup: CDR1 SNHLY, CDR2 FYNNEI. The CDR3 extends over 16 amino acids. Trimming took off 5 bases at V and 0 bases at J, with 14 bases between the two ends. CDR3 bases: TGTGCCAGCAGTTCTCAGGGCTTGAGCTCCTACAATGAGCAGTTCTTC. Protein sequence: CASSSQGLSSYNEQFF.

This chain connects TRBV7-9 to TRBJ2-5; D may be TRBD2 (6 bases). Germline CDR1 is SEHNR and CDR2 is FQNEAQ (reference sequence). The CDR3 is 13 residues long. The V end was cut by 3 bases, the J end by 9 bases, with 14 bases between. CDR3 in DNA: TGTGCCAGCAGCTTTTCGGGAGAGAGATCCCAGTACTTC. It translates to CASSFSGERSQYF.

The rearrangement joins TRBV15 to TRBJ1-2, with unresolved D. The V end lost 5 bases, the J end lost 1 base, and 8 bases lay between the germline ends. The CDR3 extends over 13 amino acids. Germline V gene lookup returns CDR1 LNHNV and CDR2 YYDKDF (reference sequence). The DNA for the CDR3 is TGTGCCACCAGCCTGCGGGGTAACTATGGCTACACCTTC. It codes for CATSLRGNYGYTF.

V usage is TRBV6-5 and J usage is TRBJ1-1; D is possibly TRBD1 (6 bases). CDR3 size: 15 residues. Germline V CDR1 and CDR2: MNHEY, SVGAGI. V was cut by 2 bases and J by 4 bases, with 14 bases left in between. DNA for the CDR3: TGTGCCAGCAGTTACCAACAGGGTTTGGCCACTGAAGCTTTCTTT. This gives the protein CASSYQQGLATEAFF.

This clone occurred a few times. The chain combines TRBV5-5 with TRBJ1-3; possible D gene TRBD1, 5 bases. Germline values: CDR1 SGHKS, CDR2 YYEKEE (reference sequence). V lost 2 bases and J lost 1, with 10 bases in between. The CDR3 consists of 15 residues. The CDR3 DNA follows: TGTGCCAGCAGCTTCCGGCAGGGATCTGGAAACACCATATATTTT. Protein sequence: CASSFRQGSGNTIYF. Full variable domain (rest looked up from reference TRBV5-5 and TRBJ1-3): DAGVTQSPTHLIKTRGQQVTLRCSPISGHKSVSWYQQVLGQGPQFIFQYYEKEERGRGNFPDRFSARQFPNYSSELNVNALLLGDSALYLCASSFRQGSGNTIYFGEGSWLTVV.

This clone was recorded only once. The chain couples TRBV29-1 to TRBJ1-2; unclear D gene. Germline values: CDR1 SQVTM, CDR2 ANQGSEA. V lost 6 bases and J 5 bases, leaving 13 bases between the germline ends. The length of the CDR3 is 12 residues. CDR3: CSVGVAGYGYTF. Here the CDR3 DNA reads TGCAGCGTGGGAGTAGCAGGTTATGGCTACACCTTC.

The J gene is TRBJ2-4, the V gene TRBV24-1; 14 nucleotides agree with TRBD2. V gave up 3 bases and J gave up 8 bases; unmatched junction bases: 2. The CDR3 has 15 amino acids. Germline CDR1 reads KGHDR; CDR2 reads SFDVKD. In DNA form, the CDR3 reads TGTGCCACCAGTGATCCGACTAGCGGGGGGGACATTCAGTACTTC. Translation: CATSDPTSGGDIQYF.

The gene calls are TRBV19 and TRBJ2-1; D possibly corresponds to TRBD1 (6 bases). This CDR3 is built from 16 residues. The V gene's germline CDR1 is LNHDA and CDR2 SQIVND (reference sequence). V was clipped by 1 base and J by 1 base, with 11 bases between them. The CDR3 here is CASSIGERGSYNEQFF. CDR3 coding DNA: TGTGCCAGTAGTATAGGGGAGAGGGGGTCCTACAATGAGCAGTTCTTC.